This T cell receptor beta chain was captured by sequencing in a study of blood T cell repertoires in COVID-19. At the level of the study: T cells, B-cell-depleted T cells, or PBMCs supplied cDNA or gDNA.

The authors' processing: For nucleated cells, counts were estimated from reference gene primer amplification. Data came from immunoSEQ multiplex PCR; TCRdb stores just in-frame clones and leaves some out. V, J and clone size are those of that table, while D and trimming were read from the DNA. The repertoire holds some 80,000 clones, with roughly 80% as singletons. Germline-derived CDR1 and CDR2 are SGHNT and YYREEE (reference sequence). The CDR3 has 14 residues. The germline V and J ends were trimmed by 3 bases and 6 bases, with 13 bases remaining between them. The sequence derives from a woman between 65 and 79 years old with acute or convalescent COVID-19. The sequenced sample consisted of peripheral blood. The chain uses TRBV5-4 and TRBJ2-1; D unresolved. The CDR3 region has the DNA TGTGCCAGCAGCTCCGAGTCAGGTTCCAATGAGCAGTTCTTC. This translates into CASSSESGSNEQFF.